Each of the 9 T cell receptor beta chains below was sequenced from the same sample in a study of blood T cells in healthy people across ages (dated by TCRdb to about 2015). Library construction relied on 5' RACE. This sample was sequenced with an Illumina HiSeq 2500. A second roughly 6 to 12 cycle PCR used a sample-barcoded 5' primer and a J-beta primer mix. TCRdb reprocessing: public reads trimmed at Q25 with fastp, clones called with MiXCR, in-frame beta chains kept. Each record represents a unique CDR3 protein, reported with the most common genes and DNA among its rows. For this sample the table gives 730,000 or so distinct CDR3 sequences, of which around 46% were detected only once. The top ten hold 20% to 25% of the sample. The sample comprised blood. The receptors originated from an older woman in good health.

The rearrangement uses TRBV27 and TRBJ2-7; TRBD1 matches 7 bases. The CDR3 extends over 15 amino acids. Germline loops: CDR1 MNHEY, CDR2 SMNVEV (reference sequence). Trimming removed 1 base from V and 3 bases from J; junction bases left unmatched: 6. The chain's CDR3 is CASSLWDSPRYEQYF. CDR3 coding DNA: TGTGCCAGCAGTTTATGGGACAGTCCCCGCTACGAGCAGTACTTC.

The chain is built from TRBV7-9 and TRBJ2-6; no definite D call. This CDR3 comprises 14 residues. Trimming pared 4 bases from V and 4 bases from J, leaving 8 bases between. Germline CDR1 reads SEHNR; CDR2 reads FQNEAQ (reference sequence). The CDR3, as DNA: TGTGCCAGCAGCTCCTTAGCCGGGGCCAACGTCCTGACTTTC. This codes for CASSSLAGANVLTF.

This clonotype appeared once. The chain recombines TRBV7-2 with TRBJ2-3; 13 nucleotides agree with TRBD2. CDR1 and CDR2 from the germline V gene are SGHTA and FQGNSA. The junction had 6 bases not matched to a gene; V was cut back by 2 bases and J by 4 bases. The CDR3 covers 17 residues. CDR3 bases: TGTGCCAGCAGCTTAAAACTAGCGGGAGGGCCAGCAGATACGCAGTATTTT. Amino acids: CASSLKLAGGPADTQYF. Drawing the rest from reference TRBV7-2 and TRBJ2-3, the complete variable domain is GAGVSQSPSNKVTEKGKDVELRCDPISGHTALYWYRQSLGQGLEFLIYFQGNSAPDKSGLPSDRFSAERTGGSVSTLTIQRTQQEDSAVYLCASSLKLAGGPADTQYFGPGTRLTVL.

The chain employs TRBV3-1 and TRBJ2-5; weak D call: TRBD1 (5 bases). Germline V gives CDR1 LGHDT, CDR2 YNNKEL (reference sequence). V lost 1 base and J lost 5, with 11 bases in between. This CDR3 has 14 residues. The CDR3 region is CASSQVDIHETQYF. In DNA form, the CDR3 reads TGTGCCAGCAGCCAAGTGGACATCCACGAGACCCAGTACTTC.

This clonotype was observed once. At one end the junction does not follow the germline gene, possibly because of a read error. This chain joins TRBV10-3 and TRBJ2-1, with D perhaps matching TRBD2 (6 bases). The CDR3 consists of 18 residues. Germline CDR1 ENHRY, CDR2 SYGVKD. In DNA form, the CDR3 reads TGTGCCATCAGTGAGTCGTCTGGTGGGAGGTTTTCCTACGATGAGCAGTTCTTC. It codes for CAISESSGGRFSYDEQFF.

The chain carries TRBV3-1 and TRBJ2-2; the match to TRBD2 covers 11 bases. The germline V gene has CDR1 LGHDT and CDR2 YNNKEL (reference sequence). J was trimmed by 4 bases and V by 2 bases; bases with no gene match: 3. The CDR3 is 16 residues long. This CDR3 is CASSQIAGGPTGELFF. DNA for the CDR3: TGTGCCAGCAGCCAAATAGCGGGGGGGCCCACCGGGGAGCTGTTTTTT.

The chain combines TRBV4-2 with TRBJ2-3, with 16 bases lining up with TRBD2. Germline V gene data show CDR1 as LGHNA and CDR2 as YNFKEQ. Trimming cost V 5 bases and J 6 bases; bases outside gene matches: 20. The CDR3 is 21 residues long. The CDR3 sequence is CASSSHLPGTSGGAIRDTQYF. The CDR3 DNA follows: TGTGCCAGCAGCTCTCACCTACCCGGGACTAGCGGGGGGGCTATACGGGATACGCAGTATTTT.

This clonotype was detected only a few times. The chain links TRBV21-1 to TRBJ2-5; TRBD2 is the table's D call, not checked against the DNA. Gene TRBJ2-7 matches the end of the DNA better, so the J call may be wrong. TRBV21-1 is a known pseudogene. The CDR3 is made up of 19 amino acids. The CDR3 is CASSLSPGLAGAEDLEQYF. CDR3 nucleotide sequence: TGTGCCAGCAGCCTATCTCCGGGACTAGCGGGAGCTGAGGATCTCGAGCAGTACTTC.

The chain has TRBV5-1 and TRBJ2-5; no clear D. Germline CDR1 is SGHRS and CDR2 is YFSETQ. This CDR3 contains 12 residues. V lost 1 base, J lost 4 bases, and 5 bases lay in between. The CDR3 protein is CASSLSSETQYF. DNA for the CDR3: TGCGCCAGCAGCTTGTCGTCAGAGACCCAGTACTTC.